This T cell receptor (beta chain) was identified during a study of regulatory T cells in long-lasting Graves disease. Study results and caveats: Sharing of public clonotypes was greater in persistent patients (approximately 2,700) than in new patients (more than 900). Peripheral blood, not thyroid tissue, was the sole material studied. TRBV28, TRBJ1-2 and TRBJ2-5 were favored in persistent disease. The TCR repertoire of persistent Graves' patients was less diverse than that of newly diagnosed ones.

The time point here: persistent/refractory GD, antithyroid drugs over 5 years with positive TRAb. Construction of the TCR library relied on RNA isolated from PBMCs. A word on this clonotype: Antigen: not known. The junction and the germline gene differ at one end; a read error may be behind it.

Germline CDR1 reads SQVTM; CDR2 reads ANQGSEA. CDR3 size: 11 residues. CDR3-region Arm-PCR and iRepertoire HTBI primers produced the TCR beta libraries. Via MiXCR, TCRdb re-called the multiplex PCR reads, giving one row per CDR3 protein. This sample has about 300,000 distinct CDR3 sequences; roughly a fifth occur once, and the top ten carry approximately 53%. The rearrangement links TRBV29-1 to TRBJ2-2, with D possibly being TRBD2 (5 bases). Sequenced material: peripheral blood mononuclear cells (PBMCs), taken when the disease was refractory, from a patient treated with antithyroid drugs. The clonotype originates from a female donor with Graves disease. The CDR3 protein is CSVDLTWELFF. The CDR3 DNA is TGCAGCGTTGACCTAACCTGGGAGCTGTTCTTT.